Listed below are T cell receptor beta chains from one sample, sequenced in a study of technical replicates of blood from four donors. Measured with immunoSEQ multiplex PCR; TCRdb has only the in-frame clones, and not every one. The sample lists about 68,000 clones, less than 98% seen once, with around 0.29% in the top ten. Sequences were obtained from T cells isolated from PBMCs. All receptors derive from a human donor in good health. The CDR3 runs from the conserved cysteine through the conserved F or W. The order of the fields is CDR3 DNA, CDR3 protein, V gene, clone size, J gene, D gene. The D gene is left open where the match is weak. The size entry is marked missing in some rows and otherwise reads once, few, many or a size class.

cdr3_nt: TGTGCCAGCAGTTACTCGATGGTCCCACTGAGGGCTGAAGCTTTCTTT
cdr3_aa: CASSYSMVPLRAEAFF
v_call: TRBV6-5
clone_size: -
j_call: TRBJ1-1
d_call: -

cdr3_nt: TGTGCCAGCAGGGAGAACATGAACACTGAAGCTTTCTTT
cdr3_aa: CASRENMNTEAFF
v_call: TRBV6-1
clone_size: -
j_call: TRBJ1-1
d_call: -

cdr3_nt: TGTGCCAGCAGCTTGGGCAGGGGCTATACATACGAGCAGTACTTC
cdr3_aa: CASSLGRGYTYEQYF
v_call: TRBV5-6
clone_size: -
j_call: TRBJ2-7
d_call: -

cdr3_nt: TGCAGCGTGAGGGGCGGGACTAGCTATACAGATACGCAGTATTTT
cdr3_aa: CSVRGGTSYTDTQYF
v_call: TRBV29-1
clone_size: few
j_call: TRBJ2-3
d_call: TRBD2

cdr3_nt: TGTGCCAGCAGTTTAGCGGGAGGCCCATACGAGCAGTACTTC
cdr3_aa: CASSLAGGPYEQYF
v_call: TRBV28
clone_size: -
j_call: TRBJ2-7
d_call: TRBD2

cdr3_nt: TGTGCTAGTGGTCCCGGTGAGCATATTAATCAGCCCCAGCATTTT
cdr3_aa: CASGPGEHINQPQHF
v_call: TRBV12-5
clone_size: -
j_call: TRBJ1-5
d_call: -

cdr3_nt: TGTGCCAGTAGTCAACAGGGAAGCAATCAGCCCCAGCATTTT
cdr3_aa: CASSQQGSNQPQHF
v_call: TRBV19
clone_size: -
j_call: TRBJ1-5
d_call: -

cdr3_nt: TGCGCCAGCAGCTTGGGAGCCAGGGACGAGCAGTACTTC
cdr3_aa: CASSLGARDEQYF
v_call: TRBV5-1
clone_size: -
j_call: TRBJ2-7
d_call: -

cdr3_nt: TGCGCCAGCAGCCGGGGGCCCGGGGGGGAGTCCTACAATGAGCAGTTCTTC
cdr3_aa: CASSRGPGGESYNEQFF
v_call: TRBV4-1
clone_size: -
j_call: TRBJ2-1
d_call: TRBD2

cdr3_nt: TGCACCAGCAGCCAAGGGACATCGAACACTGAAGCTTTCTTT
cdr3_aa: CTSSQGTSNTEAFF
v_call: TRBV1
clone_size: -
j_call: TRBJ1-1
d_call: -

cdr3_nt: TGTGCCAGCAGCTTGGGCGCGAATGAAAAACTGTTTTTT
cdr3_aa: CASSLGANEKLFF
v_call: TRBV7-8
clone_size: -
j_call: TRBJ1-4
d_call: -